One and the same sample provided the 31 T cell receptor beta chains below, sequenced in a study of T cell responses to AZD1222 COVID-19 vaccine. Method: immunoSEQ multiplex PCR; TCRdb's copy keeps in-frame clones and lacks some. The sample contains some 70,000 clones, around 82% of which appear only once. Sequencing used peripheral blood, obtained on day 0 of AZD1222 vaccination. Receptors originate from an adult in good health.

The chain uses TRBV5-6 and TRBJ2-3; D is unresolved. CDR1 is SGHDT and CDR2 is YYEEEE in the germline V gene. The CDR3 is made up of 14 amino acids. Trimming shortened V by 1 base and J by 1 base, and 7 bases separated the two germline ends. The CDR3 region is CASSLPQRTDTQYF. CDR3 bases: TGTGCCAGCAGCTTGCCACAGCGCACAGATACGCAGTATTTT.

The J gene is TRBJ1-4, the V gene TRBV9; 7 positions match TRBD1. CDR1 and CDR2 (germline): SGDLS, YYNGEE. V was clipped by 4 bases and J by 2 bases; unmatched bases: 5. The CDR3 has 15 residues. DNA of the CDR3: TGTGCCAGCAGCCGGCAGGGGGGCACTAATGAAAAACTGTTTTTT. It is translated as CASSRQGGTNEKLFF.

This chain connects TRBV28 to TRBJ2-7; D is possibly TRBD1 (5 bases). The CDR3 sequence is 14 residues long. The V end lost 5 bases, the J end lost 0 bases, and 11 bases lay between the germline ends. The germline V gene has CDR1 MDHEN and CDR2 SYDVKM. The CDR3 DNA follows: TGTGCCAGCAGTGTTGTGACAGCCTCCTACGAGCAGTACTTC. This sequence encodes CASSVVTASYEQYF.

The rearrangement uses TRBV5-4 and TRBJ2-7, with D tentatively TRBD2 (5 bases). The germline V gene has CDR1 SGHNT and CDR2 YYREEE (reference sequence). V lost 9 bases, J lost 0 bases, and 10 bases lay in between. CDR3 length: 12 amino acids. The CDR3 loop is CATNRGSYEQYF. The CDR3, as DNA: TGTGCCACCAATCGGGGCTCCTACGAGCAGTACTTC.

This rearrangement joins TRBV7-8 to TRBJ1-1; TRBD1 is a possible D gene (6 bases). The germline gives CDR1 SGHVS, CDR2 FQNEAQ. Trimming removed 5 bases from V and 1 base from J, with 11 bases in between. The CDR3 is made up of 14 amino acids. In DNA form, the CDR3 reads TGTGCCAGCAGCGAAACAGGGCGGAACACTGAAGCTTTCTTT. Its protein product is CASSETGRNTEAFF. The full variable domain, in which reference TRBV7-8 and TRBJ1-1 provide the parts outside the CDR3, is GAGVSQSPRYKVAKRGQDVALRCDPISGHVSLFWYQQALGQGPEFLTYFQNEAQLDKSGLPSDRFFAERPEGSVSTLKIQRTQQEDSAVYLCASSETGRNTEAFFGQGTRLTVV.

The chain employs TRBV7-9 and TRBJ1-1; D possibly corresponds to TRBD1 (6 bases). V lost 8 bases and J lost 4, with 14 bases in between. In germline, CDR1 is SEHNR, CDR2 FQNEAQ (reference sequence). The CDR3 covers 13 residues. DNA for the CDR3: TGTGCCAGCGCCGGGGGGCAGTTCACTGAAGCTTTCTTT. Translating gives CASAGGQFTEAFF.

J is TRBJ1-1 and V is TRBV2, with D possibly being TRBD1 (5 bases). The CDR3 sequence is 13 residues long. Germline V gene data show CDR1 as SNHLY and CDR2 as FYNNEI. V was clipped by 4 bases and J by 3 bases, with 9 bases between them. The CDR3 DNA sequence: TGTGCCAGCAGTGGGCAGGGATACACTGAAGCTTTCTTT. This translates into CASSGQGYTEAFF.

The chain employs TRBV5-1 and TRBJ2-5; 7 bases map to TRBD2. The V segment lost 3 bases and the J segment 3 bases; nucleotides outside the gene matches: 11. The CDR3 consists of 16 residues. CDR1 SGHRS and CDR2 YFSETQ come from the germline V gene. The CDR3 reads CASSSGLRGGEETQYF. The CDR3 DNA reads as TGCGCCAGCAGCTCGGGACTCCGGGGAGGGGAAGAGACCCAGTACTTC.

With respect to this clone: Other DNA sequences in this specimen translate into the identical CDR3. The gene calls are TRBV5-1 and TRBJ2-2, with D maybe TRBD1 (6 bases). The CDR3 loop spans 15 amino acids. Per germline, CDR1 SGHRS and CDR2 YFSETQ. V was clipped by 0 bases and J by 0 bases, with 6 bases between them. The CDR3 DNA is TGCGCCAGCAGCTTGGGGGACACGAACACCGGGGAGCTGTTTTTT. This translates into CASSLGDTNTGELFF.

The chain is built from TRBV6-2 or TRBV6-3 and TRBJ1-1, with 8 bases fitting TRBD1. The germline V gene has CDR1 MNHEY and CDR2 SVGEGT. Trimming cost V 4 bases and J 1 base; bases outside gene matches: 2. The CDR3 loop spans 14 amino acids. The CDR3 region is CASSLTGENTEAFF. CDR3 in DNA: TGTGCCAGCAGTTTGACAGGGGAGAACACTGAAGCTTTCTTT.

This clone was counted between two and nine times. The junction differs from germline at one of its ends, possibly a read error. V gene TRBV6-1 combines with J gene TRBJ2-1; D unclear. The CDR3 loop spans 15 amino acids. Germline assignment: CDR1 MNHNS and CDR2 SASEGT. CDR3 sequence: CASREAPSSYNEQFF. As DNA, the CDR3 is TGTGCCAGCAGGGAAGCACCGAGCTCCTACAATGAGCAGTTCTTC.

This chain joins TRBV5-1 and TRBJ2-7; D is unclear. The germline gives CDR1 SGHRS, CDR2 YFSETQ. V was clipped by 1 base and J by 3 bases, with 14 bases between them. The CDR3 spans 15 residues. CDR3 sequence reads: CASSLSPSSIYEQYF. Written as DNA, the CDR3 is TGCGCCAGCAGCTTGAGCCCCTCCAGTATCTACGAGCAGTACTTC.

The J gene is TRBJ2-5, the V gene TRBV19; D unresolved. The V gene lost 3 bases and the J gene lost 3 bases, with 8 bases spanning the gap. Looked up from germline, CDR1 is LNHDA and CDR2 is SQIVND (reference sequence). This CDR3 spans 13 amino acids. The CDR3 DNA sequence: TGTGCCAGTAGTATCGGCGCCAAAGAGACCCAGTACTTC. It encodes CASSIGAKETQYF.

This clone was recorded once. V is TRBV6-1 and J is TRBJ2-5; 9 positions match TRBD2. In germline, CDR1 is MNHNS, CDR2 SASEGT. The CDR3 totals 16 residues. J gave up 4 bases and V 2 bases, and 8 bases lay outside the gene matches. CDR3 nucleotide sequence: TGTGCCAGCAGTGAATCGGCTAGCGGGGTAGGAGAGACCCAGTACTTC. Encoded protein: CASSESASGVGETQYF.

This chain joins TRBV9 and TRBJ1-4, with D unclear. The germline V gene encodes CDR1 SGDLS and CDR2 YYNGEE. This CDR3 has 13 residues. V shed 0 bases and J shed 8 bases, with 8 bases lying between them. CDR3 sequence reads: CASSVGREEKLFF. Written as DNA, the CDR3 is TGTGCCAGCAGCGTAGGTCGGGAAGAAAAACTGTTTTTT. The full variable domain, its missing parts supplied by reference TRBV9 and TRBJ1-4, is DSGVTQTPKHLITATGQRVTLRCSPRSGDLSVYWYQQSLDQGLQFLIQYYNGEERAKGNILERFSAQQFPDLHSELNLSSLELGDSALYFCASSVGREEKLFFGSGTQLSVL.

The CDR3 is CASSLDPTTYEQYF. CDR3 coding DNA: TGTGCCAGCAGCTTAGATCCGACTACCTACGAGCAGTACTTC. The V gene is TRBV11-2, the J gene TRBJ2-7, with a tentative D call TRBD2 (5 bases). The CDR3 sequence is 14 residues long. With 0 bases removed from V and 2 bases from J, the gap between germline ends came to 8 bases. Looked up from germline, CDR1 is SGHAT and CDR2 is FQNNGV.

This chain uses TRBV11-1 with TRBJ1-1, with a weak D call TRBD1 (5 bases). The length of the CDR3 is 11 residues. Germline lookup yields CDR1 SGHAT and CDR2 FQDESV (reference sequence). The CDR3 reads CVVQENTEAFF. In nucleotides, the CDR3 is TGTGTTGTACAGGAGAACACTGAAGCTTTCTTT.

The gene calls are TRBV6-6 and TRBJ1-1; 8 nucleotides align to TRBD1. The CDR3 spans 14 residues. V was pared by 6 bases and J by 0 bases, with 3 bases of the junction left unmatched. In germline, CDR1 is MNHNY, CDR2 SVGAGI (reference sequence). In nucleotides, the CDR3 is TGTGCCAGCAGAGGGGGACAGGTGAACACTGAAGCTTTCTTT. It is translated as CASRGGQVNTEAFF.

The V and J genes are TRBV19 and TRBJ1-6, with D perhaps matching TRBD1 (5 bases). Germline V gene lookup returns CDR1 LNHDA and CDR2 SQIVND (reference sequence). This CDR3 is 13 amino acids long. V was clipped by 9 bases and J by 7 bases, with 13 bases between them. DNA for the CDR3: TGTGCCAGCGCCGGGACGCGGAATTCACCCCTCCACTTT. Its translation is CASAGTRNSPLHF.

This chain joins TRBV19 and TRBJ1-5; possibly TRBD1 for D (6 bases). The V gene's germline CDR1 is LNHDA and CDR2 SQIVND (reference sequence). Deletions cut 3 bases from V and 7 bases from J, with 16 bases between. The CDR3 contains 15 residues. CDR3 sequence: CASSIGRGAKQPQHF. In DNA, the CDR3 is TGTGCCAGTAGTATCGGCAGGGGCGCAAAGCAGCCCCAGCATTTT.

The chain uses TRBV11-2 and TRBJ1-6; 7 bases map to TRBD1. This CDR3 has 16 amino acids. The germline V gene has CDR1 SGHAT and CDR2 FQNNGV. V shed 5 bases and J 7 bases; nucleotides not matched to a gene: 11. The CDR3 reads CASSGPGGLGNSPLHF. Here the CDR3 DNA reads TGTGCCAGCAGCGGACCAGGGGGTCTAGGGAATTCACCCCTCCACTTT. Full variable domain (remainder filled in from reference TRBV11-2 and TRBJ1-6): EAGVAQSPRYKIIEKRQSVAFWCNPISGHATLYWYQQILGQGPKLLIQFQNNGVVDDSQLPKDRFSAERLKGVDSTLKIQPAKLEDSAVYLCASSGPGGLGNSPLHFGNGTRLTVT.

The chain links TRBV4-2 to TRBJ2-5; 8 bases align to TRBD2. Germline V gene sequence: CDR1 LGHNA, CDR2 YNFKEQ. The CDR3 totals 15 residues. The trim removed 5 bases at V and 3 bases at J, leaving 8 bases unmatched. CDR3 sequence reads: CASSISGGVKETQYF. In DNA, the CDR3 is TGTGCCAGCAGCATAAGCGGGGGAGTGAAAGAGACCCAGTACTTC.

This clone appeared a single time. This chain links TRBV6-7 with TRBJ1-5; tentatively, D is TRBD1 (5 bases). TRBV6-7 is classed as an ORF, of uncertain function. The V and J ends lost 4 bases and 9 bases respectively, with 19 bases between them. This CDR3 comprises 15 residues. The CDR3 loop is CASSSWTRGITPQHF. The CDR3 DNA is TGTGCCAGCAGTTCCTGGACACGTGGAATTACGCCCCAGCATTTT.

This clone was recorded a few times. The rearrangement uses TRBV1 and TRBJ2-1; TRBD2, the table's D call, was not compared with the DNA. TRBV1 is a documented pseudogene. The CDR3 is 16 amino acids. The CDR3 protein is CTSSPLRGWSYNEQFF. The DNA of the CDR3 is TGCACCAGCAGCCCGCTACGGGGGTGGTCCTACAATGAGCAGTTCTTC.

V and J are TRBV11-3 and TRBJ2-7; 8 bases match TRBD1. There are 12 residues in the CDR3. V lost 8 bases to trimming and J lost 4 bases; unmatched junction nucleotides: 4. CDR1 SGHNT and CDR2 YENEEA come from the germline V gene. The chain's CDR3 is CASGQGVYEQYF. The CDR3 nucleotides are TGTGCCAGCGGACAGGGCGTTTACGAGCAGTACTTC.

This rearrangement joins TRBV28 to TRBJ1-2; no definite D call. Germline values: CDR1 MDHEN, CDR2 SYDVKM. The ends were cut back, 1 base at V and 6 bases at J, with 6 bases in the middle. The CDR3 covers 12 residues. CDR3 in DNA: TGTGCCAGCAGTTTATCAGGCCATGGCTACACCTTC. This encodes CASSLSGHGYTF.

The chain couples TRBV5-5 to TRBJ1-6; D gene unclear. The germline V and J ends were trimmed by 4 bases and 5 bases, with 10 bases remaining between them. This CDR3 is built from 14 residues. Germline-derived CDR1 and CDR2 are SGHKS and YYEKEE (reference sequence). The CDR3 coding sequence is TGTGCCAGCAGCCCAGGTAGTCATAATTCACCCCTCCACTTT. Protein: CASSPGSHNSPLHF.

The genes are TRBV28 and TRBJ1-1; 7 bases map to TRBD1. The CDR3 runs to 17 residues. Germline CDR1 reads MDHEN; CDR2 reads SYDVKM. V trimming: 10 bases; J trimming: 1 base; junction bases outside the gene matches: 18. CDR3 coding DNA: TGTGCCACCCAGGCCCGGACAGGAGCTTCGGCGAACACTGAAGCTTTCTTT. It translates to CATQARTGASANTEAFF.

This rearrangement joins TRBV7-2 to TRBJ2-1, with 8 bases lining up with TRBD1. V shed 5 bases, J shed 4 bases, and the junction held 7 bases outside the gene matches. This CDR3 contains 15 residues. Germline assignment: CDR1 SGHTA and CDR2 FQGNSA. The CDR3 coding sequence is TGTGCCAGCAGCCTAGGACAGGGCCTTTACAATGAGCAGTTCTTC. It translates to CASSLGQGLYNEQFF. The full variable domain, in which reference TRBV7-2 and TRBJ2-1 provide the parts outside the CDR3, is GAGVSQSPSNKVTEKGKDVELRCDPISGHTALYWYRQSLGQGLEFLIYFQGNSAPDKSGLPSDRFSAERTGGSVSTLTIQRTQQEDSAVYLCASSLGQGLYNEQFFGPGTRLTVL.

The CDR3 is CASSFVLGGKTEAFF. In nucleotides, the CDR3 is TGTGCCAGCAGTTTCGTTTTGGGGGGGAAAACTGAAGCTTTCTTT. The J gene is TRBJ1-1, the V gene TRBV27, with a weak D call TRBD1 (5 bases). The V gene lost 3 bases and the J gene lost 5 bases, with 16 bases spanning the gap. This CDR3 has 15 amino acids. CDR1 MNHEY and CDR2 SMNVEV come from the germline V gene (reference sequence).

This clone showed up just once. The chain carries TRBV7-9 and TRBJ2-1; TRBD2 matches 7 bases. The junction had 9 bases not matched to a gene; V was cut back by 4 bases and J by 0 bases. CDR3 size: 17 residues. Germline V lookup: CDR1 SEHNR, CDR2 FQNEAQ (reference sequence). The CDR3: CASSSKRGSPSYNEQFF. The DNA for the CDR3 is TGTGCCAGCAGCTCGAAGCGGGGTTCCCCCTCCTACAATGAGCAGTTCTTC. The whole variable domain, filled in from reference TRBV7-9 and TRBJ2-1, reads DTGVSQNPRHKITKRGQNVTFRCDPISEHNRLYWYRQTLGQGPEFLTYFQNEAQLEKSRLLSDRFSAERPKGSFSTLEIQRTEQGDSAMYLCASSSKRGSPSYNEQFFGPGTRLTVL.